Listed here are 16 T cell receptor beta chains from one sample, sequenced in a study of T cell responses to AZD1222 COVID-19 vaccine. Measured with immunoSEQ multiplex PCR; TCRdb has only the in-frame clones, and not every one. The table has about 130,000 clones, just over 90% seen once; the top ten hold approximately 2%. This material consisted of peripheral blood, taken on day 0 of AZD1222 vaccination. The receptors come from an adult in good health.

This clone was counted once. V gene TRBV3-1 (or the pseudogene TRBV3-2) combines with J gene TRBJ2-3; 9 bases map to TRBD2. CDR1 is LGHDT, CDR2 YNNKEL, per germline (reference sequence). The CDR3 consists of 17 residues. V lost 5 bases, J lost 5 bases, and 14 bases stayed unmatched. The CDR3 region is CASSYGVAGALLDTQYF. DNA of the CDR3: TGTGCCAGCAGCTACGGGGTAGCGGGGGCGCTACTAGATACGCAGTATTTT.

This chain connects TRBV28 to TRBJ1-2; 7 bases fit TRBD1. J was trimmed by 4 bases and V by 4 bases; bases with no gene match: 0. Germline V gene data show CDR1 as MDHEN and CDR2 as SYDVKM. The CDR3 has 12 amino acids. The CDR3 region has the DNA TGTGCCAGCAGTTCAGGGGGCTATGGCTACACCTTC. As protein: CASSSGGYGYTF.

The V call is TRBV19, the J call TRBJ1-3; D is unclear. The V and J ends lost 3 bases and 5 bases respectively, with 5 bases between them. This CDR3 has 12 amino acids. In germline, CDR1 is LNHDA, CDR2 SQIVND (reference sequence). CDR3 loop: CASSIDRNTIYF. In DNA form, the CDR3 reads TGTGCCAGTAGTATCGACAGAAACACCATATATTTT. Full variable domain (outside the CDR3, taken from reference TRBV19 and TRBJ1-3): DGGITQSPKYLFRKEGQNVTLSCEQNLNHDAMYWYRQDPGQGLRLIYYSQIVNDFQKGDIAEGYSVSREKKESFPLTVTSAQKNPTAFYLCASSIDRNTIYFGEGSWLTVV.

The J gene is TRBJ2-2, the V gene TRBV19; D gene unclear. This CDR3 has 15 residues. The V end was cut by 7 bases, the J end by 0 bases, with 12 bases between. Per germline, CDR1 LNHDA and CDR2 SQIVND (reference sequence). The CDR3 sequence: CASMMGSPNTGELFF. In nucleotides, the CDR3 is TGTGCCAGTATGATGGGGTCCCCGAACACCGGGGAGCTGTTTTTT.

This rearrangement joins TRBV5-4 to TRBJ2-1; D may correspond to TRBD1 or TRBD2 (5 bases each). The CDR3 contains 12 residues. Germline CDR1 is SGHNT and CDR2 is YYREEE (reference sequence). V gave up 0 bases and J gave up 16 bases, with 14 bases separating them. Written as DNA, the CDR3 is TGTGCCAGCAGCTTGGCCGCACAGGAGGAATTCTTC. Residues: CASSLAAQEEFF. The complete variable domain, with remaining parts taken from reference TRBV5-4 and TRBJ2-1, reads ETGVTQSPTHLIKTRGQQVTLRCSSQSGHNTVSWYQQALGQGPQFIFQYYREEENGRGNFPPRFSGLQFPNYSSELNVNALELDDSALYLCASSLAAQEEFFGPGTRLTVL.

The chain couples TRBV27 to TRBJ1-2, with D tentatively TRBD1 (6 bases). This CDR3 has 18 amino acids. Germline V lookup: CDR1 MNHEY, CDR2 SMNVEV (reference sequence). V lost 5 bases and J lost 1, with 23 bases in between. The CDR3 loop is CASSATRTEAARNYGYTF. Here the CDR3 DNA reads TGTGCCAGCAGTGCCACCCGGACAGAGGCCGCCCGTAACTATGGCTACACCTTC.

The chain is built from TRBV5-4 and TRBJ2-1; D unclear. Germline V gene data show CDR1 as SGHNT and CDR2 as YYREEE (reference sequence). V lost 4 bases and J lost 6, with 11 bases in between. The CDR3 has 13 amino acids. CDR3 region: CASSQDTGNEQFF. The DNA for the CDR3 is TGTGCCAGCAGCCAAGACACGGGCAATGAGCAGTTCTTC.

The chain combines TRBV18 with TRBJ1-3, with unresolved D. With 3 bases removed from V and 14 bases from J, the gap between germline ends came to 5 bases. This CDR3 is built from 9 residues. Germline lookup yields CDR1 KGHSH and CDR2 LQKENI. The CDR3 region is CASSPPLYF. In nucleotides, the CDR3 is TGTGCCAGCTCACCCCCCTTATATTTT.

The chain couples TRBV27 to TRBJ1-5; unclear D gene. Per the germline V gene, CDR1 is MNHEY and CDR2 is SMNVEV (reference sequence). This CDR3 contains 12 residues. Between the trimmed V and J ends, which lost 4 bases and 3 bases, there was a span of 4 bases. The CDR3 is CASSSANQPQHF. As DNA, the CDR3 is TGTGCCAGCAGTTCAGCCAATCAGCCCCAGCATTTT.

The chain employs TRBV16 and TRBJ1-4; D is possibly TRBD1 (6 bases). The CDR3 runs to 15 residues. The V end lost 0 bases, the J end lost 8 bases, and 13 bases lay between the germline ends. Germline V gene lookup returns CDR1 KGHSY and CDR2 FQNENV. As DNA, the CDR3 is TGTGCCAGCAGCCAATCGAACAGGGAGGGGGAAAAACTGTTTTTT. It specifies CASSQSNREGEKLFF.

The CDR3 region is CASSLGGHGISEQYF. As DNA, the CDR3 is TGCGCCAGCAGCCTAGGAGGGCATGGTATTTCCGAGCAGTACTTC. The V call is TRBV5-1, the J call TRBJ2-7; perhaps TRBD2 as D (6 bases). This CDR3 has 15 residues. CDR1 and CDR2 from the germline V gene are SGHRS and YFSETQ. V was pared by 4 bases and J by 6 bases, with 20 bases between.

The V call is TRBV7-9, the J call TRBJ2-6; tentatively, D is TRBD1 (6 bases). CDR3 length: 13 residues. Germline values: CDR1 SEHNR, CDR2 FQNEAQ (reference sequence). Trimming took 11 bases from V and 4 from J, leaving 12 bases between them. For the CDR3, the DNA is TGTGCCGGGGGCATAGCCGGGGCCAACGTCCTGACTTTC. Translation: CAGGIAGANVLTF. The full variable domain, rest sourced from reference TRBV7-9 and TRBJ2-6, is DTGVSQNPRHKITKRGQNVTFRCDPISEHNRLYWYRQTLGQGPEFLTYFQNEAQLEKSRLLSDRFSAERPKGSFSTLEIQRTEQGDSAMYLCAGGIAGANVLTFGAGSRLTVL.

This chain links TRBV7-8 with TRBJ1-2; D gene ambiguous. V lost 5 bases and J lost 5, with 24 bases in between. CDR3 length: 17 amino acids. Germline assignment: CDR1 SGHVS and CDR2 FQNEAQ. CDR3 residues: CASSQRHTEPGLYGYTF. DNA for the CDR3: TGTGCCAGCAGCCAACGACATACGGAACCCGGGCTATATGGCTACACCTTC. Based on the CDR3 plus reference TRBV7-8 and TRBJ1-2, the full variable domain is GAGVSQSPRYKVAKRGQDVALRCDPISGHVSLFWYQQALGQGPEFLTYFQNEAQLDKSGLPSDRFFAERPEGSVSTLKIQRTQQEDSAVYLCASSQRHTEPGLYGYTFGSGTRLTVV.

The chain carries TRBV7-9 and TRBJ1-6; D not certain. V was clipped by 1 base and J by 2 bases, with 6 bases between them. CDR1 and CDR2 (germline): SEHNR, FQNEAQ (reference sequence). There are 15 residues in the CDR3. The CDR3 loop is CASSLGPPYNSPLHF. CDR3 nucleotides: TGTGCCAGCAGCTTAGGGCCACCCTATAATTCACCCCTCCACTTT.

The V and J genes are TRBV2 and TRBJ2-2, with 8 bases lining up with TRBD2. The CDR3 runs 17 residues. Germline CDR1 reads SNHLY; CDR2 reads FYNNEI. J lost 2 bases, V lost 5 bases, and 10 bases had no gene match. CDR3 sequence (DNA): TGTGCCAGCAGTCTCACGCTCGGGGGGGCAAACACCGGGGAGCTGTTTTTT. It encodes CASSLTLGGANTGELFF.

The J gene is TRBJ1-5, the V gene TRBV28; 12 nucleotides agree with TRBD1. From germline, CDR1 is MDHEN and CDR2 SYDVKM. Losses at the gene ends were 1 base for V and 2 bases for J; bases not matched to a gene: 6. This CDR3 spans 18 amino acids. CDR3 nucleotide sequence: TGTGCCAGCAGTTTATCCGGGACAGGGGGCTTTGGCAATCAGCCCCAGCATTTT. Translation gives CASSLSGTGGFGNQPQHF.